This TCR beta chain is from a study of metastatic and nonmetastatic thyroid tumors. Overall study context: Comparison of repertoires was carried out across blood and tumor or nodule tissue from malignant and benign thyroid patients. General observations from the study: Malignant tumors reportedly showed significantly higher TCR beta diversity than benign nodules in both blood and tumor.

Every patient underwent thyroid surgery untreated. The CDR3 is 18 residues long. Germline V gives CDR1 LGHNA, CDR2 YSLEER. As processed by the authors: The study built a papillary thyroid cancer distant-metastasis classifier from CDR3 differences across clinicopathological groups. Via MiXCR, TCRdb re-called the PCR reads. The V and J calls reflect TCRdb's pipeline rather than the authors' work. This repertoire shows some 28,000 clones, approximately 22% found once; its top ten account for about two fifths. Of note for this clone: What it recognizes is unknown. The junction does not match germline at one end; this may be a read error. The same CDR3 is also encoded by other DNA sequences in this sample.

V and J are TRBV4-3 and TRBJ2-2; 11 nucleotides line up with TRBD2. The receptor comes from a female donor with papillary thyroid cancer or a benign thyroid nodule (not recorded which). Some clones in this sample may be carry-over from other donors' samples. Specimen: blood. In DNA, the CDR3 is TGCGCCAGTAGCCAAGAAGTAGCGGGAGGGGGAAACACCGGGGAGCTGTTTTTT. It yields the protein CASSQEVAGGGNTGELFF.